A single sample gave rise to the 15 T cell receptor beta chains below, sequenced in a study of shared clonotypes between healthy human individuals. Produced via immunoSEQ multiplex PCR; TCRdb's table is partial and in-frame only. This table holds about 660,000 clones, around 67% found once. Input material: memory CD4+ T cells sorted from blood. As to subset: CD45RA-negative fraction. These receptors were obtained from a woman aged 25-40 years in good health.

This clone has only one observation. The chain uses TRBV2 and TRBJ1-1; a weak D match, TRBD1 (5 bases). From germline, CDR1 is SNHLY and CDR2 FYNNEI. The CDR3 runs to 16 residues. V shed 1 base and J shed 12 bases, with 24 bases lying between them. The CDR3 DNA reads as TGTGCCAGCAGTGAAGAAGGGTCGGGCAGGGCGTTGGGATCTTTCTTT. This sequence encodes CASSEEGSGRALGSFF.

V is TRBV30 and J is TRBJ2-6, with D perhaps TRBD1 or TRBD2 (7 bases each). Deletions cut 3 bases from V and 0 bases from J, with 18 bases between. Germline V gene sequence: CDR1 GTSNPN, CDR2 SVGIG (reference sequence). The CDR3 is made up of 18 amino acids. As DNA, the CDR3 is TGTGCCTGGAGGGGGTGGGAGGGGGCGATCTCTGGGGCCAACGTCCTGACTTTC. Its translation: CAWRGWEGAISGANVLTF.

The J gene is TRBJ2-3, the V gene TRBV6-1, with unresolved D. Per the germline V gene, CDR1 is MNHNS and CDR2 is SASEGT. Trimming took 7 bases from V and 6 from J, leaving 8 bases between them. The CDR3 runs to 11 residues. The CDR3 nucleotides are TGTGCCAGCACCAGAGACGATACGCAGTATTTT. Translating it yields CASTRDDTQYF.

V and J are TRBV7-8 and TRBJ2-5; 11 nucleotides line up with TRBD1. V lost 0 bases and J lost 4; bases outside the gene matches: 4. Per germline, CDR1 SGHVS and CDR2 FQNEAQ. The CDR3 has 16 residues. CDR3 in amino acids: CASSLAGTGGGETQYF. The DNA of the CDR3 is TGTGCCAGCAGCTTAGCCGGGACAGGGGGTGGAGAGACCCAGTACTTC.

This chain links TRBV11-2 with TRBJ2-1; D may be TRBD2 (5 bases). This CDR3 comprises 15 residues. Germline V gene lookup returns CDR1 SGHAT and CDR2 FQNNGV. Trimming took off 1 base at V and 7 bases at J, with 14 bases between the two ends. CDR3 sequence: CASSLVQLVGNEQFF. The CDR3 DNA reads TGTGCCAGCAGCTTAGTACAACTAGTGGGGAATGAGCAGTTCTTC. The entire variable domain, with the rest obtained from reference TRBV11-2 and TRBJ2-1, is as follows: EAGVAQSPRYKIIEKRQSVAFWCNPISGHATLYWYQQILGQGPKLLIQFQNNGVVDDSQLPKDRFSAERLKGVDSTLKIQPAKLEDSAVYLCASSLVQLVGNEQFFGPGTRLTVL.

V usage is TRBV5-6 and J usage is TRBJ1-5; possibly TRBD1 for D (5 bases). The V and J ends lost 1 base and 7 bases respectively, with 9 bases between them. The germline gives CDR1 SGHDT, CDR2 YYEEEE. CDR3 length: 13 residues. This CDR3 is CASSLTGGQPQHF. Here the CDR3 DNA reads TGTGCCAGCAGCTTGACAGGCGGACAGCCCCAGCATTTT.

V and J are TRBV19 and TRBJ2-2; D uncertain. CDR1 and CDR2 from the germline V gene are LNHDA and SQIVND (reference sequence). The CDR3 is 13 residues long. V shed 3 bases and J shed 4 bases, with 6 bases lying between them. The chain's CDR3 is CASSMWGTGELFF. In nucleotides, the CDR3 is TGTGCCAGTAGTATGTGGGGCACCGGGGAGCTGTTTTTT. The variable domain in full, completed from reference TRBV19 and TRBJ2-2, reads DGGITQSPKYLFRKEGQNVTLSCEQNLNHDAMYWYRQDPGQGLRLIYYSQIVNDFQKGDIAEGYSVSREKKESFPLTVTSAQKNPTAFYLCASSMWGTGELFFGEGSRLTVL.

This clone is a singleton in its sample. The rearrangement uses TRBV9 and TRBJ2-1; 7 nucleotides match TRBD2. The CDR3 is 16 amino acids. Germline CDR1 is SGDLS and CDR2 is YYNGEE. After removal of 2 bases from V and 6 bases from J, the junction contained 11 bases not matched to a gene. CDR3 sequence reads: CASSVRTGGLVNEQFF. CDR3 nucleotides: TGTGCCAGCAGCGTTCGGACGGGAGGACTCGTCAATGAGCAGTTCTTC.

Only a few counts were recorded for this clone. The V call is TRBV19, the J call TRBJ2-2; 12 nucleotides agree with TRBD2. The germline gives CDR1 LNHDA, CDR2 SQIVND (reference sequence). This CDR3 comprises 16 residues. V gave up 8 bases and J gave up 8 bases; unmatched junction bases: 12. As DNA, the CDR3 is TGTGCCAGTGAGGCTATGACTAGCGGGAGTTCTGGGGAGCTGTTTTTT. Amino acid sequence: CASEAMTSGSSGELFF.

The gene calls are TRBV2 and TRBJ1-4; 10 nucleotides line up with TRBD1. The ends lost 1 base at V and 4 bases at J; junction bases unmatched: 0. The germline CDR1 and CDR2 sequences are SNHLY and FYNNEI. There are 15 residues in the CDR3. The CDR3 nucleotides read TGTGCCAGCAGTGAAGGGACAGGGGGTAATGAAAAACTGTTTTTT. Translating it yields CASSEGTGGNEKLFF. Variable domain in full (rest from reference TRBV2 and TRBJ1-4): EPEVTQTPSHQVTQMGQEVILRCVPISNHLYFYWYRQILGQKVEFLVSFYNNEISEKSEIFDDQFSVERPDGSNFTLKIRSTKLEDSAMYFCASSEGTGGNEKLFFGSGTQLSVL.

Concerning this clone: A much larger clone lies one base from this, so it may be a read error. This specimen includes other DNA sequences encoding the same CDR3. The genes are TRBV5-4 and TRBJ2-7; tentatively, D is TRBD1 (5 bases). The V end was cut by 2 bases, the J end by 3 bases, with 9 bases between. CDR3 size: 13 residues. From germline, CDR1 is SGHNT and CDR2 YYREEE (reference sequence). CDR3 in DNA: TGTGCCAGCAGCTTCCAGGGAAACTACGAGCAGTACTTC. Protein sequence: CASSFQGNYEQYF.

In its sample, this clone was seen a few times. V is TRBV6-5 and J is TRBJ2-5; 8 nucleotides agree with TRBD1. The CDR3 covers 15 residues. In germline, CDR1 is MNHEY, CDR2 SVGAGI. Trimming at V came to 5 bases and at J to 11 bases, leaving 16 bases not matched to a gene. The CDR3, as DNA: TGTGCCAGCAGTACTGGACAGGGAGACTCTAGTGAGCAGTACTTC. It is translated as CASSTGQGDSSEQYF.

The chain has TRBV2 and TRBJ1-2; D remains ambiguous. Trimming stripped 4 bases from V and 6 bases from J, with 12 bases between. This CDR3 contains 13 residues. Per germline, CDR1 SNHLY and CDR2 FYNNEI. Here the CDR3 DNA reads TGTGCCAGCAGTGCAACCGAGGGAAATGGCTACACCTTC. Protein: CASSATEGNGYTF.

The count of this clone is one. V usage is TRBV6-6 and J usage is TRBJ1-1; 10 positions match TRBD1. This CDR3 region has 14 residues. Germline V gene sequence: CDR1 MNHNY, CDR2 SVGAGI (reference sequence). With V trimmed by 0 bases and J by 13 bases, 8 bases remained unmatched. CDR3 nucleotide sequence: TGTGCCAGCAGTTACTCCCGACTGGACAGGGGGATTTTCTTT. Translation gives CASSYSRLDRGIFF.

The chain joins TRBV5-1 to TRBJ2-2; D is unclear. The CDR3 loop spans 15 amino acids. The V end lost 0 bases, the J end lost 1 base, and 7 bases lay between the germline ends. CDR1 and CDR2 (germline): SGHRS, YFSETQ. The CDR3 is CASSLGHENTGELFF. CDR3 DNA sequence: TGCGCCAGCAGCTTGGGACACGAGAACACCGGGGAGCTGTTTTTT. The complete variable domain, with remaining parts taken from reference TRBV5-1 and TRBJ2-2, reads KAGVTQTPRYLIKTRGQQVTLSCSPISGHRSVSWYQQTPGQGLQFLFEYFSETQRNKGNFPGRFSGRQFSNSRSEMNVSTLELGDSALYLCASSLGHENTGELFFGEGSRLTVL.